The 3 T cell receptor beta chains below come from one sample, sequenced in a study of blood T cell repertoires in COVID-19. Here immunoSEQ multiplex PCR was the method, and the copy in TCRdb shows in-frame clones only, minus some. The data contain fewer than 90,000 clones, roughly 84% of them seen just once; the ten biggest clones take up roughly 10%. Sequences were obtained from peripheral blood. Receptors were obtained from a human donor in a cohort sampled during active COVID-19.

V and J are TRBV28 and TRBJ1-5; D is uncertain. V shed 2 bases and J shed 4 bases, with 9 bases lying between them. This CDR3 is built from 14 residues. In germline, CDR1 is MDHEN, CDR2 SYDVKM. CDR3 residues: CASSLMATNQPQHF. As DNA, the CDR3 is TGTGCCAGCAGTTTAATGGCAACAAATCAGCCCCAGCATTTT. The complete variable domain, with remaining parts taken from reference TRBV28 and TRBJ1-5, reads DVKVTQSSRYLVKRTGEKVFLECVQDMDHENMFWYRQDPGLGLRLIYFSYDVKMKEKGDIPEGYSVSREKKERFSLILESASTNQTSMYLCASSLMATNQPQHFGDGTRLSIL.

This sequence joins TRBV29-1 and TRBJ2-7; D remains unclear. There are 12 residues in the CDR3. V gave up 6 bases and J gave up 0 bases, with 9 bases separating them. Germline values: CDR1 SQVTM, CDR2 ANQGSEA. The CDR3 DNA reads as TGCAGCGTGAGCAAGAGCTCCTACGAGCAGTACTTC. It specifies CSVSKSSYEQYF.

The rearrangement uses TRBV2 and TRBJ2-3; 9 positions match TRBD2. V lost 10 bases and J lost 8; bases outside the gene matches: 16. Germline CDR1 reads SNHLY; CDR2 reads FYNNEI. The CDR3 consists of 15 residues. The CDR3 region is CATRGASGAVGTQYF. The DNA of the CDR3 is TGTGCCACTCGAGGGGCTAGCGGGGCGGTCGGTACGCAGTATTTT.